Each of the 3 T cell receptor beta chains below was sequenced from the same sample in a study of shared clonotypes between healthy human individuals. Naive CD8 cells lacked CD45RO and underwent positive selection for CCR7, leaving out terminally differentiated effector memory CD45RA+ cells. The data were produced by immunoSEQ multiplex PCR, yet TCRdb's version contains in-frame clones alone and is incomplete. The table shows roughly 1,800,000 clones, with around 96% occurring only once. The sample taken for sequencing was naive CD8+ T cells sorted from blood. These receptors came from a man younger than 30 in good health.

This chain uses TRBV5-1 with TRBJ1-1, with a possible D match to TRBD1 (5 bases). The CDR3 loop spans 15 amino acids. V dropped 0 bases and J dropped 8 bases, with 17 bases sitting between them. Germline V gene data show CDR1 as SGHRS and CDR2 as YFSETQ. The CDR3 DNA reads TGCGCCAGCAGCTTGGCCGGAGGGGCTGTCCCCGAAGCTTTCTTT. This translates into CASSLAGGAVPEAFF.

The rearrangement joins TRBV5-1 to TRBJ2-1, with D uncertain. The length of the CDR3 is 14 residues. Trimming shortened V by 4 bases and J by 3 bases, and 11 bases separated the two germline ends. Per germline, CDR1 SGHRS and CDR2 YFSETQ. For the CDR3, the DNA is TGCGCCAGCAGCGCCCCTTACCTCTACAATGAGCAGTTCTTC. It encodes CASSAPYLYNEQFF.

V gene TRBV7-2 combines with J gene TRBJ2-4; 10 bases align to TRBD2. The CDR3 runs to 16 residues. Germline V gene sequence: CDR1 SGHTA, CDR2 FQGNSA. Trimming took 5 bases from V and 0 from J; bases not matched to a gene: 4. DNA of the CDR3: TGTGCCAGCAGCGGACTAGCGGATCTAGCCAAAAACATTCAGTACTTC. As protein: CASSGLADLAKNIQYF.